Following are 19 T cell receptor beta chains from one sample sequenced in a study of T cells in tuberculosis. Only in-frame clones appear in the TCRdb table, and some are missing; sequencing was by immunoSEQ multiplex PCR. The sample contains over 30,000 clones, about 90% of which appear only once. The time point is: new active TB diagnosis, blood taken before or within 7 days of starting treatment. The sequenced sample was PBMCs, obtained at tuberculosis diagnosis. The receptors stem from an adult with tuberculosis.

The CDR3 DNA reads as TGTGCCAGTATTGATACAGGACAAACGGGAAAACTGTTTTTT. This translates into CASIDTGQTGKLFF. The chain is built from TRBV19 and TRBJ1-4; D perhaps matches TRBD1 (5 bases). This CDR3 contains 14 residues. Trimming took 7 bases from V and 10 from J, leaving 19 bases between them. Germline CDR1 reads LNHDA; CDR2 reads SQIVND (reference sequence).

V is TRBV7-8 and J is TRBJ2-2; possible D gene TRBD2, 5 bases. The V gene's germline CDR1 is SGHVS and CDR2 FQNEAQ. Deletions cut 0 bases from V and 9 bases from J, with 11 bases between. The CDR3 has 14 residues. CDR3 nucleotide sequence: TGTGCCAGCAGCTTAGCTCCCGGGGTCCGGGAGCTGTTTTTT. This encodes CASSLAPGVRELFF.

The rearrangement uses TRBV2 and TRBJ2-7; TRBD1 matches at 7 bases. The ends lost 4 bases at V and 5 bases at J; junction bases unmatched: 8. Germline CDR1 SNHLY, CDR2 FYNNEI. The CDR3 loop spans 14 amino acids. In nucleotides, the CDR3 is TGTGCCAGCAGTGTGCGGCAGGGGGAAGACGAGCAGTACTTC. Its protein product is CASSVRQGEDEQYF.

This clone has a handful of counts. The CDR3 spells CAWSVQGGQPQHF. In DNA, the CDR3 is TGTGCCTGGAGTGTACAGGGGGGTCAGCCCCAGCATTTT. V usage is TRBV30 and J usage is TRBJ1-5, with 8 bases aligning to TRBD1. From germline, CDR1 is GTSNPN and CDR2 SVGIG (reference sequence). The junction had 1 base not matched to a gene; V was cut back by 0 bases and J by 6 bases. This CDR3 region has 13 residues. Variable domain in full (rest from reference TRBV30 and TRBJ1-5): SQTIHQWPATLVQPVGSPLSLECTVEGTSNPNLYWYRQAAGRGLQLLFYSVGIGQISSEVPQNLSASRPQDRQFILSSKKLLLSDSGFYLCAWSVQGGQPQHFGDGTRLSIL.

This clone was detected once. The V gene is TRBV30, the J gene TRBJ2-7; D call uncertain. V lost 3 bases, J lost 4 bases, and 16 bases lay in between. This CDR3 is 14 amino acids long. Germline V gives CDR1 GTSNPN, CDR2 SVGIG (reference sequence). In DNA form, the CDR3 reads TGTGCCTGGAGCCCCTCTAGGCAAAAATACGAGCAGTACTTC. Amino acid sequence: CAWSPSRQKYEQYF. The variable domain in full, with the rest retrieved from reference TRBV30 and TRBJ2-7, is SQTIHQWPATLVQPVGSPLSLECTVEGTSNPNLYWYRQAAGRGLQLLFYSVGIGQISSEVPQNLSASRPQDRQFILSSKKLLLSDSGFYLCAWSPSRQKYEQYFGPGTRLTVT.

CDR3 in amino acids: CASSLYRGTEAFF. The CDR3 nucleotides are TGTGCCAGCAGTTTATACAGGGGGACTGAAGCTTTCTTT. V is TRBV27 and J is TRBJ1-1; 8 bases line up with TRBD1. Trimming cost V 1 base and J 5 bases; bases outside gene matches: 0. The CDR3 extends over 13 amino acids. Per the germline V gene, CDR1 is MNHEY and CDR2 is SMNVEV (reference sequence).

The CDR3 loop is CASSVDSSGYTF. The CDR3 bases are TGCGCCAGCAGCGTGGACAGCAGTGGCTACACCTTC. The chain combines TRBV5-1 with TRBJ1-2; D perhaps matches TRBD1 (6 bases). This CDR3 has 12 residues. The germline V gene encodes CDR1 SGHRS and CDR2 YFSETQ. V gave up 4 bases and J gave up 7 bases, with 11 bases separating them.

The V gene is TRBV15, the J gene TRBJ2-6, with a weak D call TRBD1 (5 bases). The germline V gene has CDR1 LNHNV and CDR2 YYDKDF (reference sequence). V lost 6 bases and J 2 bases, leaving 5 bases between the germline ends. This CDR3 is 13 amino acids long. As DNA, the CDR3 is TGTGCCACCAGGGGGCCTGGGGCCAACGTCCTGACTTTC. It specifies CATRGPGANVLTF.

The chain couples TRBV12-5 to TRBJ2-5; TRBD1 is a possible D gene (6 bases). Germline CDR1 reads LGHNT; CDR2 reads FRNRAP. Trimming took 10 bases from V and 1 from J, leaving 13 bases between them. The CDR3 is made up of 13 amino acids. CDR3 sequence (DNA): TGTGCTACCACCCGGGACACCCAAGAGACCCAGTACTTC. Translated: CATTRDTQETQYF.

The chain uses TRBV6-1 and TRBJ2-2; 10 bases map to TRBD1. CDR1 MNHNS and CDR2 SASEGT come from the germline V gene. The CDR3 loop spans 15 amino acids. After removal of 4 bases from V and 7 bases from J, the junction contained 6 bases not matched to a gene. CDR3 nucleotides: TGTGCCAGCAGTGGACGACAGGGGGCGGGCGGGGAGCTGTTTTTT. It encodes CASSGRQGAGGELFF.

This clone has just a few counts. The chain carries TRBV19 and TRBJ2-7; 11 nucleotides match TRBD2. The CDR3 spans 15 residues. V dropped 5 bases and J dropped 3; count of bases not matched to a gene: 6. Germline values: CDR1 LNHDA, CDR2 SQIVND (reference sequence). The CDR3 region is CASSPMGLADYEQYF. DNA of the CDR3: TGTGCCAGTAGTCCAATGGGACTAGCGGACTACGAGCAGTACTTC.

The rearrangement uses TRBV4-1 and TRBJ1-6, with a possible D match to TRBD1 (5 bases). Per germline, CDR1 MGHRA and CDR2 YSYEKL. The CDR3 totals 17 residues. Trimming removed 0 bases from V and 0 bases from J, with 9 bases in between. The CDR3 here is CASSQDRGSSYNSPLHF. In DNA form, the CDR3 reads TGCGCCAGCAGCCAAGATCGGGGGAGCTCCTATAATTCACCCCTCCACTTT.

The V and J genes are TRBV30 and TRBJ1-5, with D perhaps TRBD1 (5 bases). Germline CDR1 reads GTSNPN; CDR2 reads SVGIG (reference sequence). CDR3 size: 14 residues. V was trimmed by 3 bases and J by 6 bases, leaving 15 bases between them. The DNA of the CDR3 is TGTGCCTGGAGCCAAGGGGCCGAGAGTCAGCCCCAGCATTTT. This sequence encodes CAWSQGAESQPQHF.

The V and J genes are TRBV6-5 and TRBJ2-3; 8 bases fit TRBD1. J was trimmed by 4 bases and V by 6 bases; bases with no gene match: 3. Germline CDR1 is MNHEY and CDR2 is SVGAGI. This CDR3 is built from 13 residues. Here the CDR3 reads CASRPDRADTQYF. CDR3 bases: TGTGCCAGCAGACCGGACAGGGCAGATACGCAGTATTTT.

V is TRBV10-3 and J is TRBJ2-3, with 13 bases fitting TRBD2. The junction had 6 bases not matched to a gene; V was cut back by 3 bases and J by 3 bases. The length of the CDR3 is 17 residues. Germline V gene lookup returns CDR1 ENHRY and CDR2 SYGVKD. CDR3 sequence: CAISELLAGGLTDTQYF. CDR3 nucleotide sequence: TGTGCCATCAGTGAATTACTAGCGGGGGGGCTGACAGATACGCAGTATTTT.

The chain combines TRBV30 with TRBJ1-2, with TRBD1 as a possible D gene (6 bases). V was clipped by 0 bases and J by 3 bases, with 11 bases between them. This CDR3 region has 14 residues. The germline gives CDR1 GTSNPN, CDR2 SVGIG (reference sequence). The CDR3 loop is CAWSVGQTYYGYTF. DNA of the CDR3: TGTGCCTGGAGTGTAGGACAGACTTACTATGGCTACACCTTC.

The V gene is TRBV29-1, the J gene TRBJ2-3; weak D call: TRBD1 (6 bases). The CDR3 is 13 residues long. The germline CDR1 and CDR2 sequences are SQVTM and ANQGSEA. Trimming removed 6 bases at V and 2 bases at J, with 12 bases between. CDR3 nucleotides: TGCAGCGTCCGGACAGAGAACACAGATACGCAGTATTTT. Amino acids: CSVRTENTDTQYF.

The chain's CDR3 is CASSQETSGRNEQFF. The DNA for the CDR3 is TGTGCCAGCAGCCAAGAGACTAGCGGGAGAAATGAGCAGTTCTTC. The genes are TRBV4-2 and TRBJ2-1; 12 bases line up with TRBD2. Germline-derived CDR1 and CDR2 are LGHNA and YNFKEQ. V was pared by 0 bases and J by 7 bases, with 1 base of the junction left unmatched. This CDR3 is built from 15 residues.

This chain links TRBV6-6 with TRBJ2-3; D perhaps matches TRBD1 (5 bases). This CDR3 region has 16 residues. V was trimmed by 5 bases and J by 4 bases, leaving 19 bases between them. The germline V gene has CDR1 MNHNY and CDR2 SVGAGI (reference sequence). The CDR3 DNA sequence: TGTGCCAGCAGTCCTGACAGACCGGCGGTCGCAGATACGCAGTATTTT. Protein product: CASSPDRPAVADTQYF.